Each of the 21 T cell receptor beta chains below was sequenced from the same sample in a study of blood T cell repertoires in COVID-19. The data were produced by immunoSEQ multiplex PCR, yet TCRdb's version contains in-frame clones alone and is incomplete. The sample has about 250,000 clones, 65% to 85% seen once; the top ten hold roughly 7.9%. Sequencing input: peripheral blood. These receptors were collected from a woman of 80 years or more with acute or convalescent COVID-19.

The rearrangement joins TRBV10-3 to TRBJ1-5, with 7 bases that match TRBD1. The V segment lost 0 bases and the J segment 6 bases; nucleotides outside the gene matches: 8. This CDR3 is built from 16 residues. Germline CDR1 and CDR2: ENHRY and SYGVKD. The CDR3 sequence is CAISESMAGGGQPQHF. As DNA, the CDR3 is TGTGCCATCAGTGAGTCGATGGCAGGGGGTGGTCAGCCCCAGCATTTT.

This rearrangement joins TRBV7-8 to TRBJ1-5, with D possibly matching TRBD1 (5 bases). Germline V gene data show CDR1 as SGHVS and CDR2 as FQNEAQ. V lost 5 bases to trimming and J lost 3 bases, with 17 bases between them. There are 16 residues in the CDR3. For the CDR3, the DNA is TGTGCCAGCAGCCTTGGCCCTGGAGGGGTCAATCAGCCCCAGCATTTT. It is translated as CASSLGPGGVNQPQHF.

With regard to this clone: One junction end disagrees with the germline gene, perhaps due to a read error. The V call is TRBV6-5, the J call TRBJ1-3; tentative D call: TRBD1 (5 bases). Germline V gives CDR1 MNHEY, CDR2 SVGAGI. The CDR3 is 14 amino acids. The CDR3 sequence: CASSYTGAGSTIYF. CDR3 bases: TGTGCCAGCAGTTACACAGGAGCTGGAAGCACCATATATTTT.

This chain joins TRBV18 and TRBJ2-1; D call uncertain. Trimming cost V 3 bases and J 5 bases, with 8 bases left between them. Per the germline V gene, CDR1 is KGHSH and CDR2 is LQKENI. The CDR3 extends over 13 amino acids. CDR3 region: CASSPTPHNEQFF. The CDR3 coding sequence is TGTGCCAGCTCACCCACTCCCCACAATGAGCAGTTCTTC.

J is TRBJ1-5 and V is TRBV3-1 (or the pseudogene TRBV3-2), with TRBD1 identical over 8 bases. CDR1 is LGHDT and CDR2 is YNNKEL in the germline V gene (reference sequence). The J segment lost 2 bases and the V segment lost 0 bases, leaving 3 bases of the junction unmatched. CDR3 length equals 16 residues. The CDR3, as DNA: TGTGCCAGCAGCCAAGAACTGGGACAGGGCAATCAGCCCCAGCATTTT. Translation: CASSQELGQGNQPQHF.

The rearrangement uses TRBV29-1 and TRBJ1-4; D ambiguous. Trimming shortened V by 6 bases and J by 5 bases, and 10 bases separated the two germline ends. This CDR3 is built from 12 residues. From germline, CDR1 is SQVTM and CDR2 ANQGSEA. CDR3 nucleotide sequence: TGCAGCGTAAGGAGCTCAAATGAAAAACTGTTTTTT. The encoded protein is CSVRSSNEKLFF.

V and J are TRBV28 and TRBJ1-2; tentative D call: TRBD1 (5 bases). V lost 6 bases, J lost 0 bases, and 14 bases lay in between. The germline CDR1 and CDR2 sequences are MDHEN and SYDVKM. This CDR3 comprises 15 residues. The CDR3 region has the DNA TGTGCCAGCAGCGGGGGTCCGGCCGCTAACTATGGCTACACCTTC. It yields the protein CASSGGPAANYGYTF.

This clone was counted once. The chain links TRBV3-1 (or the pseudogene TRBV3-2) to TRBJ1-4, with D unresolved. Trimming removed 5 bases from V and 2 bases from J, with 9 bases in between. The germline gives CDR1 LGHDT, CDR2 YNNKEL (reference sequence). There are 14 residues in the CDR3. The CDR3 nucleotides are TGTGCCAGCAGCTTCCCGGGGACTAATGAAAAACTGTTTTTT. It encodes CASSFPGTNEKLFF.

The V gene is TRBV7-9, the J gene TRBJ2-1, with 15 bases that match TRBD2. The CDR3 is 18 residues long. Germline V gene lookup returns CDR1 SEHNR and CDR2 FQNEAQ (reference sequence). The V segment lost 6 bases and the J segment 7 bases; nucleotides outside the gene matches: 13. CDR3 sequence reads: CASSQGGLAGGPLNEQFF. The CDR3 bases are TGTGCCAGCAGTCAAGGGGGACTAGCGGGGGGCCCCCTAAATGAGCAGTTCTTC. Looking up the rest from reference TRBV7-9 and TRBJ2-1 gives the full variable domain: DTGVSQNPRHKITKRGQNVTFRCDPISEHNRLYWYRQTLGQGPEFLTYFQNEAQLEKSRLLSDRFSAERPKGSFSTLEIQRTEQGDSAMYLCASSQGGLAGGPLNEQFFGPGTRLTVL.

In DNA, the CDR3 is TGTGCCAGCAGTGAAGCGGGGGGACCTTACTATGGCTACACCTTC. It yields the protein CASSEAGGPYYGYTF. The V gene is TRBV6-1, the J gene TRBJ1-2; possible D gene TRBD1, 5 bases. The CDR3 has 15 amino acids. With 0 bases removed from V and 3 bases from J, the gap between germline ends came to 11 bases. CDR1 and CDR2 from the germline V gene are MNHNS and SASEGT.

CDR3 region: CASRIAVGDSGVNEQFF. CDR3 sequence (DNA): TGTGCCAGCAGGATAGCGGTAGGGGACAGTGGGGTAAATGAGCAGTTCTTC. The chain employs TRBV7-9 and TRBJ2-1, with D possibly matching TRBD1 (7 bases). The V and J ends lost 6 bases and 7 bases respectively, with 25 bases between them. Germline CDR1 SEHNR, CDR2 FQNEAQ (reference sequence). CDR3 length equals 17 residues.

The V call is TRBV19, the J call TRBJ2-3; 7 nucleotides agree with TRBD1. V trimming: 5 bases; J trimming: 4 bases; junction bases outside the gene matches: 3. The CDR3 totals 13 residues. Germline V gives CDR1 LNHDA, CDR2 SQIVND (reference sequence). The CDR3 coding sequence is TGTGCCAGTAGTTCAACAGGGGCAGATACGCAGTATTTT. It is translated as CASSSTGADTQYF.

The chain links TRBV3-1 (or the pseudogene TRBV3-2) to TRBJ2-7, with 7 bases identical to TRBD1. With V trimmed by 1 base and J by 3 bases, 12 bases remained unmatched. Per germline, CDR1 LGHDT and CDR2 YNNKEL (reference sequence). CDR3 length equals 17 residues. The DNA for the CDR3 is TGTGCCAGCAGCCAAGTTGATACAGGGGCATTTGGCTACGAGCAGTACTTC. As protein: CASSQVDTGAFGYEQYF.

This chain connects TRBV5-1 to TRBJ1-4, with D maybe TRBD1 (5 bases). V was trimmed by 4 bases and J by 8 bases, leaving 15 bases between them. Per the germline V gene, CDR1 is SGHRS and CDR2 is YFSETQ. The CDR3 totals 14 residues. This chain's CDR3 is CASSEDTLGEKLFF. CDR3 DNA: TGCGCCAGCAGCGAGGACACTCTGGGGGAAAAACTGTTTTTT.

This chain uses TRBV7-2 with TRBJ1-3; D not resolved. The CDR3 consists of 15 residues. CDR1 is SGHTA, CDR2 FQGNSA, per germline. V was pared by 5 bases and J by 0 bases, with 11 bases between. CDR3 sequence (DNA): TGTGCCAGCAGCCAGGATATCTTCTCTGGAAACACCATATATTTT. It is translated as CASSQDIFSGNTIYF. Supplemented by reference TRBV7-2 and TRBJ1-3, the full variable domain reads GAGVSQSPSNKVTEKGKDVELRCDPISGHTALYWYRQSLGQGLEFLIYFQGNSAPDKSGLPSDRFSAERTGGSVSTLTIQRTQQEDSAVYLCASSQDIFSGNTIYFGEGSWLTVV.

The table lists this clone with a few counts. The CDR3 DNA sequence: TGCAGTGCTAGTGATTGGCAGATACAAGAGACCCAGTACTTC. As protein: CSASDWQIQETQYF. This rearrangement joins TRBV20-1 to TRBJ2-5; D is unresolved. There are 14 residues in the CDR3. The V end was cut by 3 bases, the J end by 2 bases, with 13 bases between. CDR1 is DFQATT, CDR2 SNEGSKA, per germline (reference sequence).

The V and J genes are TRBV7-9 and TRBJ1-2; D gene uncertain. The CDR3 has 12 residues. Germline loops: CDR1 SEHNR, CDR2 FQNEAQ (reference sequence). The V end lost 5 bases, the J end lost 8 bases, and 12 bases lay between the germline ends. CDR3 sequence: CASSPWEYGYTF. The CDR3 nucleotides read TGTGCCAGCAGCCCCTGGGAGTACGGCTACACCTTC.

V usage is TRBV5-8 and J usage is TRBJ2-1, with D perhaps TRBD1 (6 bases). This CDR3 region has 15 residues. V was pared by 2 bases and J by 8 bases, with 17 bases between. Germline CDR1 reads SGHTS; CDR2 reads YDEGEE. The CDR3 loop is CASSFYRVLLDEQFF. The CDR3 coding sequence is TGTGCCAGCAGCTTCTACAGGGTTTTGTTGGATGAGCAGTTCTTC.

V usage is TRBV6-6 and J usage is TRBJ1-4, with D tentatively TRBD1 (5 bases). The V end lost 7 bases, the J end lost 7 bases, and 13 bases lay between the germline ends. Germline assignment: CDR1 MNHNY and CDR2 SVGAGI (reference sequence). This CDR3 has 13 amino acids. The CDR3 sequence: CASTPVRGEKLFF. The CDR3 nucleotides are TGTGCCAGCACCCCAGTAAGGGGTGAAAAACTGTTTTTT.

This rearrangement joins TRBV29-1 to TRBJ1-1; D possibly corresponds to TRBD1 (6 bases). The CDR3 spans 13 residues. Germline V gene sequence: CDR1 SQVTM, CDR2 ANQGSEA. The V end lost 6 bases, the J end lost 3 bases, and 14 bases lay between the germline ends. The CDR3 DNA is TGCAGCGTCGAGGGGGAGATGGACACTGAAGCTTTCTTT. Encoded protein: CSVEGEMDTEAFF.

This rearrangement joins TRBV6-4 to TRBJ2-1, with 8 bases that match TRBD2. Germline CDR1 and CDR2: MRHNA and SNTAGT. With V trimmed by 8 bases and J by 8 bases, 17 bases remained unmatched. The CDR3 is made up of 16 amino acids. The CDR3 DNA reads TGTGCCAGCCCCTGGGATTCAGCGGGGGTACTCGATGAGCAGTTCTTC. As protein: CASPWDSAGVLDEQFF.